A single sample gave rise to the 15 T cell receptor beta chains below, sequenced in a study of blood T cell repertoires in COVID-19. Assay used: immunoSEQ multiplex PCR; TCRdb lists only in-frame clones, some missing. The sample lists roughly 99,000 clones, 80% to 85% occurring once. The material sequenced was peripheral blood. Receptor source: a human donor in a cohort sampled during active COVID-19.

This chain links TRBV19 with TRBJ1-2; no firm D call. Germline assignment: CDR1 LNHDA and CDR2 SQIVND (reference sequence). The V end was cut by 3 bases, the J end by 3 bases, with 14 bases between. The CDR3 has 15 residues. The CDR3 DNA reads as TGTGCCAGTAGTATCGGGAGCCGGGAAGACTATGGCTACACCTTC. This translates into CASSIGSREDYGYTF.

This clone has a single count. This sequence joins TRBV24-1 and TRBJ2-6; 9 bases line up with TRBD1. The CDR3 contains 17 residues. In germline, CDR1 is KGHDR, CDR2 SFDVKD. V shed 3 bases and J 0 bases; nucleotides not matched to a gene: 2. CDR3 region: CATSDPGQGSGANVLTF. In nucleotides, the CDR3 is TGTGCCACCAGTGATCCGGGACAGGGCTCTGGGGCCAACGTCCTGACTTTC.

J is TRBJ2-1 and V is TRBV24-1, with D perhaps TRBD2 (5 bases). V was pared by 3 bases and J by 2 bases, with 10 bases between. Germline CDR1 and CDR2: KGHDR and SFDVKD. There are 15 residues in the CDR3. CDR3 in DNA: TGTGCCACCAGTGATACGGACTTACCCTACAATGAGCAGTTCTTC. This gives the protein CATSDTDLPYNEQFF.

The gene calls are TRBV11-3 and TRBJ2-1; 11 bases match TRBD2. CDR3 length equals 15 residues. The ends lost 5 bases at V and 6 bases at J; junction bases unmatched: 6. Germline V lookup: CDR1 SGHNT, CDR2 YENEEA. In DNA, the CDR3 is TGTGCCAGCAGCACTCGGACTAGCGGGTTCAATGAGCAGTTCTTC. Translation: CASSTRTSGFNEQFF.

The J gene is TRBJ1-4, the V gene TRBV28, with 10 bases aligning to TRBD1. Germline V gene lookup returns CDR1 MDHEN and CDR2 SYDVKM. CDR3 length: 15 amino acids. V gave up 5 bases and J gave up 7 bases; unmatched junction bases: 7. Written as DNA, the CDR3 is TGTGCCAGCAGTCCTGGGGACAGGGGCCGTGAAAAACTGTTTTTT. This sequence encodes CASSPGDRGREKLFF.

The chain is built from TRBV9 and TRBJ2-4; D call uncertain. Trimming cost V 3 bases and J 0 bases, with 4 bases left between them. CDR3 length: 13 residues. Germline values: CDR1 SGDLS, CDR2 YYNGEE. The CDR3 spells CASSAGAKNIQYF. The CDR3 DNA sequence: TGTGCCAGCAGCGCGGGAGCCAAAAACATTCAGTACTTC.

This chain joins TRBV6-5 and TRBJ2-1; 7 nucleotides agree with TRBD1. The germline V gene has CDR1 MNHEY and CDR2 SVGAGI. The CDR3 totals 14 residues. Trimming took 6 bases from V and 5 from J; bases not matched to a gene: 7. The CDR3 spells CASREGAFDNEQFF. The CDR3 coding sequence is TGTGCCAGCAGAGAGGGGGCCTTCGACAATGAGCAGTTCTTC.

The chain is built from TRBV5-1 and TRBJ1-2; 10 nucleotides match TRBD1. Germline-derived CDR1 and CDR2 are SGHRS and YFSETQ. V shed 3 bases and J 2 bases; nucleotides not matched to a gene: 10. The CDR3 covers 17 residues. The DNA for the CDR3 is TGCGCCAGCAGCTATAGAGTCCCGGGACAGGGGAACTATGGCTACACCTTC. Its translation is CASSYRVPGQGNYGYTF. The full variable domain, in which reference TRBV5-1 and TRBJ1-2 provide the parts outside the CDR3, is KAGVTQTPRYLIKTRGQQVTLSCSPISGHRSVSWYQQTPGQGLQFLFEYFSETQRNKGNFPGRFSGRQFSNSRSEMNVSTLELGDSALYLCASSYRVPGQGNYGYTFGSGTRLTVV.

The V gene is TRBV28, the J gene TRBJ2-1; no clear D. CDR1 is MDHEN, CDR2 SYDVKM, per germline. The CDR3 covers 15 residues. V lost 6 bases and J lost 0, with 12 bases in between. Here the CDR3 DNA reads TGTGCCAGCAGCCGAGATCAATTCTCCTACAATGAGCAGTTCTTC. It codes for CASSRDQFSYNEQFF. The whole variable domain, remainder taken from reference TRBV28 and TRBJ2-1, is DVKVTQSSRYLVKRTGEKVFLECVQDMDHENMFWYRQDPGLGLRLIYFSYDVKMKEKGDIPEGYSVSREKKERFSLILESASTNQTSMYLCASSRDQFSYNEQFFGPGTRLTVL.

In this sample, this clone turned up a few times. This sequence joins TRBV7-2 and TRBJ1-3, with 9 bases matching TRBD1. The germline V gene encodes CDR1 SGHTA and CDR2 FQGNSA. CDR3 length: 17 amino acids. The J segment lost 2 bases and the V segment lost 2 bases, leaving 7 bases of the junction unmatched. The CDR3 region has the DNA TGTGCCAGCAGCTTACGATGGGGACAGGGAACTGGAAACACCATATATTTT. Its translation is CASSLRWGQGTGNTIYF.

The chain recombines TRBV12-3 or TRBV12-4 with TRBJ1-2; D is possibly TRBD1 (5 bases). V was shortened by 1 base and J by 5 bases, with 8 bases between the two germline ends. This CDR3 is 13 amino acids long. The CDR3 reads CASSLGEGYGYTF. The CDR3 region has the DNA TGTGCCAGCAGTTTAGGGGAGGGGTATGGCTACACCTTC.

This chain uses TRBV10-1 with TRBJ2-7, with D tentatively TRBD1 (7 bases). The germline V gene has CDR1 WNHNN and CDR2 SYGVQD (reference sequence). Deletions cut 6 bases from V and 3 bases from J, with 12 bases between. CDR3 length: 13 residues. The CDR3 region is CASRGTAGYEQYV. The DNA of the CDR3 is TGCGCCAGCAGAGGGACAGCGGGCTACGAGCAGTACGTC.

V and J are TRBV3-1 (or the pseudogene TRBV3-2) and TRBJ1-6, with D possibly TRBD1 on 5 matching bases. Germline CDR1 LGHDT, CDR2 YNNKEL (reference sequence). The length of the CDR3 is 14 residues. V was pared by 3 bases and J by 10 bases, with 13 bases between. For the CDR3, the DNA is TGTGCCAGCAGCCAGGGCAGGGTAGGCTCACCCCTCCACTTT. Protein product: CASSQGRVGSPLHF.

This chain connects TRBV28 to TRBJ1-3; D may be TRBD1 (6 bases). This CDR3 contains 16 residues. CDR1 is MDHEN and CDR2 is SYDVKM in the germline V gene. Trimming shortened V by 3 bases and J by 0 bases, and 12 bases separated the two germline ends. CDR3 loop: CASSFRGGSSGNTIYF. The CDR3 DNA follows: TGTGCCAGCAGTTTCAGAGGGGGAAGCTCTGGAAACACCATATATTTT.

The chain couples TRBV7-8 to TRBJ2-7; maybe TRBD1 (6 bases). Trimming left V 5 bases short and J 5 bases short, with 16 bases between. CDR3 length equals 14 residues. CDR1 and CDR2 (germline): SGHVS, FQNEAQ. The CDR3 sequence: CASSEYRVGDEQYV. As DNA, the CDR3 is TGTGCCAGCAGCGAATACAGGGTTGGGGACGAGCAGTACGTC.